Each of the 20 T cell receptor beta chains below was sequenced from the same sample in a study of T cell responses to AZD1222 COVID-19 vaccine. This table comes from immunoSEQ multiplex PCR, and its TCRdb copy is limited to in-frame clones, with some not included. The sample carries 75,000 to 95,000 clones, approximately 90% recorded once. The source material was peripheral blood, sampled 28 days after the second AZD1222 dose. These TCRs come from an adult who received the AZD1222 COVID-19 vaccine.

V is TRBV5-6 and J is TRBJ2-5, with 7 positions matching TRBD1. Trimming at V came to 0 bases and at J to 14 bases, leaving 10 bases not matched to a gene. This CDR3 has 13 amino acids. Looked up from germline, CDR1 is SGHDT and CDR2 is YYEEEE. The DNA for the CDR3 is TGTGCCAGCAGCTTGGGGGTAGGGGACAGAAGATACTTC. It encodes CASSLGVGDRRYF.

V gene TRBV20-1 combines with J gene TRBJ2-2, with D maybe TRBD1 (5 bases). The CDR3 sequence is 14 residues long. Trimming cost V 3 bases and J 4 bases, with 12 bases left between them. Germline assignment: CDR1 DFQATT and CDR2 SNEGSKA (reference sequence). The CDR3 here is CSASRGHSTGELFF. The CDR3 DNA reads TGCAGTGCTAGTCGTGGACACTCCACCGGGGAGCTGTTTTTT.

V gene TRBV15 combines with J gene TRBJ2-3, with 8 bases that match TRBD1. This CDR3 has 14 amino acids. Germline values: CDR1 LNHNV, CDR2 YYDKDF (reference sequence). The V gene end was trimmed by 5 bases and the J gene end by 5 bases; junction bases not matched to a gene: 6. CDR3 nucleotides: TGTGCCACCAGCGTCCACAGGGGGATAGATACGCAGTATTTT. Protein sequence: CATSVHRGIDTQYF.

This clone appeared a single time. V is TRBV5-1 and J is TRBJ2-1; 14 bases map to TRBD2. The CDR3 totals 15 residues. Germline trimming cut 3 bases from V and 6 bases from J; bases unmatched to any gene: 2. Germline V lookup: CDR1 SGHRS, CDR2 YFSETQ. The CDR3 nucleotides read TGCGCCAGCAGCTGGGGGACTAGCGGGAGCAATGAGCAGTTCTTC. As protein: CASSWGTSGSNEQFF.

This clone occurred a few times. The chain joins TRBV4-1 to TRBJ1-3; the D is unclear. Germline V CDR1 and CDR2: MGHRA, YSYEKL. This CDR3 spans 19 amino acids. With 3 bases removed from V and 0 bases from J, the gap between germline ends came to 21 bases. CDR3 sequence (DNA): TGCGCCAGCAGCCATGCCACCCGGCCCGGCGGGCTCTCTGGAAACACCATATATTTT. Protein product: CASSHATRPGGLSGNTIYF.

This chain links TRBV18 with TRBJ2-3; unclear D gene. Germline CDR1 KGHSH, CDR2 LQKENI. The CDR3 sequence is 14 residues long. The V gene lost 6 bases and the J gene lost 2 bases, with 12 bases spanning the gap. The CDR3 is CASSLASFTDTQYF. CDR3 coding DNA: TGTGCCAGCTCCCTCGCCTCCTTCACAGATACGCAGTATTTT. Full variable domain (missing parts from reference TRBV18 and TRBJ2-3): NAGVMQNPRHLVRRRGQEARLRCSPMKGHSHVYWYRQLPEEGLKFMVYLQKENIIDESGMPKERFSAEFPKEGPSILRIQQVVRGDSAAYFCASSLASFTDTQYFGPGTRLTVL.

This clone was counted a few times. The J gene is TRBJ2-7, the V gene TRBV3-1 (or the pseudogene TRBV3-2), with D tentatively TRBD2 (5 bases). Germline CDR1 and CDR2: LGHDT and YNNKEL (reference sequence). Trimming cost V 1 base and J 3 bases, with 10 bases left between them. The CDR3 loop spans 14 amino acids. CDR3 bases: TGTGCCAGCAGCCAAGGACATAGCGACTACGAGCAGTACTTC. Translation gives CASSQGHSDYEQYF.

The chain uses TRBV19 and TRBJ2-1; D unclear. The CDR3 covers 15 residues. The germline V and J ends were trimmed by 6 bases and 2 bases, with 14 bases remaining between them. In germline, CDR1 is LNHDA, CDR2 SQIVND (reference sequence). The CDR3 coding sequence is TGTGCCAGTAGCCGTCTCGCGGCCCCCTACAATGAGCAGTTCTTC. The encoded protein is CASSRLAAPYNEQFF.

V usage is TRBV29-1 and J usage is TRBJ2-1; D not resolved. This CDR3 spans 14 amino acids. The germline CDR1 and CDR2 sequences are SQVTM and ANQGSEA. Trimming pared 2 bases from V and 1 base from J, leaving 9 bases between. The CDR3 nucleotides read TGCAGCGTTGAAAGGAGCCTATCCTACAATGAGCAGTTCTTC. Encoded protein: CSVERSLSYNEQFF.

CDR3 in amino acids: CASSLKTGLNSPLHF. CDR3 sequence (DNA): TGTGCCAGCAGCCTTAAGACAGGTCTTAATTCACCCCTCCACTTT. V usage is TRBV5-4 and J usage is TRBJ1-6; D perhaps matches TRBD1 (6 bases). Looked up from germline, CDR1 is SGHNT and CDR2 is YYREEE (reference sequence). V gave up 4 bases and J gave up 6 bases, with 14 bases separating them. The CDR3 totals 15 residues.

For the CDR3, the DNA is TGTGCCAGCAGTTTCCAACTAGCGGTTCCCTACAATGAGCAGTTCTTC. Translation gives CASSFQLAVPYNEQFF. The V call is TRBV27, the J call TRBJ2-1, with 8 positions matching TRBD2. Germline V gene data show CDR1 as MNHEY and CDR2 as SMNVEV (reference sequence). The V gene end was trimmed by 3 bases and the J gene end by 2 bases; junction bases not matched to a gene: 6. The CDR3 totals 16 residues.

This clone was observed a single time. The rearrangement links TRBV5-5 to TRBJ2-7; a weak D match, TRBD1 (6 bases). V was clipped by 1 base and J by 5 bases, with 13 bases between them. Looked up from germline, CDR1 is SGHKS and CDR2 is YYEKEE (reference sequence). This CDR3 is 14 amino acids long. CDR3 loop: CASSLWYRDHEQYF. CDR3 in DNA: TGTGCCAGCAGCTTGTGGTACAGGGACCACGAGCAGTACTTC.

The chain employs TRBV3-1 (or the pseudogene TRBV3-2) and TRBJ2-3; 8 positions agree with TRBD1. The CDR3 sequence is 13 residues long. The germline gives CDR1 LGHDT, CDR2 YNNKEL (reference sequence). J was trimmed by 5 bases and V by 6 bases; bases with no gene match: 4. The CDR3 region has the DNA TGTGCCAGCAGGGACAGGGTAAAAGATACGCAGTATTTT. It specifies CASRDRVKDTQYF.

This chain uses TRBV5-5 with TRBJ1-4; 7 bases match TRBD1. The CDR3 is 16 residues long. V trimming: 4 bases; J trimming: 7 bases; junction bases outside the gene matches: 13. From germline, CDR1 is SGHKS and CDR2 YYEKEE (reference sequence). In nucleotides, the CDR3 is TGTGCCAGCAGCCCGGACCCCACAGGGGCGGGTGAAAAACTGTTTTTT. It codes for CASSPDPTGAGEKLFF.

The rearrangement joins TRBV6-4 to TRBJ2-7; 8 bases align to TRBD2. V dropped 6 bases and J dropped 6; count of bases not matched to a gene: 7. CDR1 is MRHNA, CDR2 SNTAGT, per germline. The CDR3 runs 13 residues. For the CDR3, the DNA is TGTGCCAGCAGGAAGGCGGGAGGAGGCGAGCAGTACTTC. This codes for CASRKAGGGEQYF.

The V call is TRBV27, the J call TRBJ2-1; 10 nucleotides line up with TRBD2. The length of the CDR3 is 16 residues. Unmatched junction bases numbered 11, after V lost 5 bases and J lost 7 bases. Germline V CDR1 and CDR2: MNHEY, SMNVEV (reference sequence). This chain's CDR3 is CASSPLEAGGRNEQFF. The CDR3 DNA reads TGTGCCAGCAGTCCCCTTGAAGCGGGAGGGAGGAATGAGCAGTTCTTC.

This clone was found many times. The rearrangement links TRBV2 to TRBJ1-3; D ambiguous. The V and J ends lost 1 base and 4 bases respectively, with 11 bases between them. Germline-derived CDR1 and CDR2 are SNHLY and FYNNEI. The CDR3 extends over 15 amino acids. The DNA of the CDR3 is TGTGCCAGCAGTGAAGGTCCGGGTACGGGAAACACCATATATTTT. Its translation: CASSEGPGTGNTIYF.

In this sample, this clone turned up once. The chain is built from TRBV29-1 and TRBJ1-1; D unresolved. Germline V gene sequence: CDR1 SQVTM, CDR2 ANQGSEA. The CDR3 covers 13 residues. V gave up 1 base and J gave up 1 base, with 7 bases separating them. The CDR3 loop reads CSVEVGGNTEAFF. The CDR3 DNA follows: TGCAGCGTTGAAGTCGGAGGGAACACTGAAGCTTTCTTT. The entire variable domain, with the rest obtained from reference TRBV29-1 and TRBJ1-1, is as follows: SAVISQKPSRDICQRGTSLTIQCQVDSQVTMMFWYRQQPGQSLTLIATANQGSEATYESGFVIDKFPISRPNLTFSTLTVSNMSPEDSSIYLCSVEVGGNTEAFFGQGTRLTVV.

This clone occurred once. The chain couples TRBV28 to TRBJ2-2; the D call may be TRBD1 or TRBD2 (5 bases each). The CDR3 runs to 14 residues. CDR1 is MDHEN, CDR2 SYDVKM, per germline. The V gene lost 3 bases and the J gene lost 2 bases, with 7 bases spanning the gap. This chain's CDR3 is CASSFRDNTGELFF. The CDR3 DNA reads TGTGCCAGCAGTTTCCGGGACAACACCGGGGAGCTGTTTTTT.

The gene calls are TRBV7-9 and TRBJ2-1; D gene uncertain. The CDR3 is 13 amino acids. The V end lost 1 base, the J end lost 8 bases, and 9 bases lay between the germline ends. Germline CDR1 is SEHNR and CDR2 is FQNEAQ (reference sequence). The DNA of the CDR3 is TGTGCCAGCAGCTTAGGGAATAGGGATGAGCAGTTCTTC. This sequence encodes CASSLGNRDEQFF.